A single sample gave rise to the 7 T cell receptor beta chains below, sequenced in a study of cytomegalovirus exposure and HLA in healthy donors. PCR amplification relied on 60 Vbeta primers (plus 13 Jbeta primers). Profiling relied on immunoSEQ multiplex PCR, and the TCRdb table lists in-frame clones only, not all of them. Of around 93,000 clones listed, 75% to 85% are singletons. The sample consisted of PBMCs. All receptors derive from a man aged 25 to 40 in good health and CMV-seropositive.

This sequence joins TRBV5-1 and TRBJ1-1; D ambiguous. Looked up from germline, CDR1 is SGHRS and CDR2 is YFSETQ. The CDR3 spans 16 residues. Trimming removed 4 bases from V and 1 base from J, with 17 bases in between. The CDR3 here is CASSLYMGGTNTEAFF. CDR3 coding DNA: TGCGCCAGCAGCCTGTATATGGGAGGCACGAACACTGAAGCTTTCTTT.

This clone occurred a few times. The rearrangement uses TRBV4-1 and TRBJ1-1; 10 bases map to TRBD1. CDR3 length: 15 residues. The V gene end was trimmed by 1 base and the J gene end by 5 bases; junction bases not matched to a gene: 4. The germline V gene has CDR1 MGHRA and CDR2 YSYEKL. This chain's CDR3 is CASSQARTGGTEAFF. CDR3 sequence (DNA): TGCGCCAGCAGCCAAGCAAGGACAGGGGGGACTGAAGCTTTCTTT.

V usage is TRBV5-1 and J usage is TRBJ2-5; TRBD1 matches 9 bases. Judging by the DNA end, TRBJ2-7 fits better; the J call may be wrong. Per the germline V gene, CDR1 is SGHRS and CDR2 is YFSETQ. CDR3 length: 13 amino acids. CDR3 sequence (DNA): TGCGCCAGCAGCCTGGGACAGGGAAACGAGCAGTACTTC. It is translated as CASSLGQGNEQYF.

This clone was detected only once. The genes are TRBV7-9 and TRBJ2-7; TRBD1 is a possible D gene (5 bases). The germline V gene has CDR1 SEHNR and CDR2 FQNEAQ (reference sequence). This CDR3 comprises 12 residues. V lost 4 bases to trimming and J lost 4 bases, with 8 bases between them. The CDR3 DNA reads TGTGCCAGCAGCTCGGACATTTACGAGCAGTACTTC. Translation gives CASSSDIYEQYF.

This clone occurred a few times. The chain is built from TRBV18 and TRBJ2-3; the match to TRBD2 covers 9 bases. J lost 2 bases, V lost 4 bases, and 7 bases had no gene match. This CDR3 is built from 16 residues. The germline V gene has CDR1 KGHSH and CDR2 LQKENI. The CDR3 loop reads CASSRKTSGLTDTQYF. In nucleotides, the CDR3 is TGTGCCAGCTCACGCAAGACTAGCGGACTCACAGATACGCAGTATTTT.

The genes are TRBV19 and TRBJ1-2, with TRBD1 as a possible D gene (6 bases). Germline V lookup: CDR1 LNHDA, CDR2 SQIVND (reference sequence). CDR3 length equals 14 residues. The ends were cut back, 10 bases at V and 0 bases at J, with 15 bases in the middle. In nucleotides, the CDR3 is TGTGCCACCCGACAGGAGAGTACTAACTATGGCTACACCTTC. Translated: CATRQESTNYGYTF.

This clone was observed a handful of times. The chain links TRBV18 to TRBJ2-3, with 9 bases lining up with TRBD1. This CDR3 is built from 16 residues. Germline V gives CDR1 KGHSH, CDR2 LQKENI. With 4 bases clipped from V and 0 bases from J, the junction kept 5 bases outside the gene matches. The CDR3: CASSQDRGTSTDTQYF. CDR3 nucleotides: TGTGCCAGCTCACAGGACAGGGGAACTAGCACAGATACGCAGTATTTT.